This T cell receptor (beta chain) came from a study of molecular identifiers for immune sequencing clone quantification. The study, taken as a whole, reports: Effector cells kept over 99% of their molecules in clones above 20 RNA copies, while naive cells kept under 1% there.

Worth noting for this clonotype: The target antigen is unknown. At one end, the junction sequence differs from germline, possibly due to a read error.

The use of previously described methods and listed TCR primers produced the bulk TCR libraries. From the PCR reads, TCRdb called clonotypes with MiXCR, one entry per CDR3 protein. The sample lists 45,000 to 65,000 distinct CDR3 sequences; almost 25% were seen once. The CDR3 loop spans 14 amino acids. Germline assignment: CDR1 MGHDK and CDR2 SYGVNS. The clonotype originates from a human donor in good health. Some libraries in this study had Jurkat cell RNA spiked in. Sequencing was performed on naive CD8+ T cells from blood, with Jurkat cell RNA spiked in. Documented subset: FACS-sorted CD8+CD4-CCR7+CD45RA+ naive T cells. The chain combines TRBV25-1 with TRBJ2-7; TRBD1 matches 7 bases. The CDR3 nucleotides read TGTGCCCGCCGTCGGCAGGGGGTCGCCTGCGAGCAGTGCTTC. It codes for CARRRQGVACEQCF.